Listed here are 2 T cell receptor beta chains from one sample, sequenced in a study of cytomegalovirus exposure and HLA in healthy donors. Clones were sequenced by immunoSEQ multiplex PCR, and TCRdb holds only the in-frame ones, with some missing. Among tens of thousands of clones listed, approximately 93% were seen once. The specimen sequenced was PBMCs. Source of these receptors: a woman aged 18 to 35 in good health and CMV-seronegative.

The chain combines TRBV9 with TRBJ2-1; 8 bases line up with TRBD2. This CDR3 spans 15 amino acids. Per the germline V gene, CDR1 is SGDLS and CDR2 is YYNGEE. The V segment lost 2 bases and the J segment 4 bases; nucleotides outside the gene matches: 5. The CDR3 DNA reads TGTGCCAGCAGCGTTACAATAGCGGGATACAATGAGCAGTTCTTC. Its translation is CASSVTIAGYNEQFF.

The gene calls are TRBV7-9 and TRBJ2-3, with 12 bases fitting TRBD2. The V gene end was trimmed by 2 bases and the J gene end by 4 bases; junction bases not matched to a gene: 4. This CDR3 has 16 residues. CDR1 is SEHNR and CDR2 is FQNEAQ in the germline V gene (reference sequence). The CDR3 reads CASSLLTSGSSDTQYF. In DNA form, the CDR3 reads TGTGCCAGCAGCTTATTGACTAGCGGGAGTTCAGATACGCAGTATTTT.